This T cell receptor (beta chain) was recovered during a study of CD8+CD57+ T cells in acquired aplastic anemia. Points from the study as a whole: CD8+ Simpson's diversity did not differ significantly between patients and controls.

Genomic DNA acted as the template from which TCR beta VDJ combination and CDR3 sequence profiling were carried out. TCRdb itself ran the reads through MiXCR, one entry per CDR3 protein. This table holds some 170,000 distinct CDR3 sequences, 71% found once. A few counts support this clonotype. The target antigen is unknown. This CDR3 region has 16 residues. Trimming at V came to 4 bases and at J to 1 base, leaving 7 bases not matched to a gene. Germline V gene lookup returns CDR1 SGHRS and CDR2 YFSETQ. Patients sequenced had flow cytometry evidence of CD8+CD57+ cell expansion. The chain combines TRBV5-1 with TRBJ2-7; 11 bases map to TRBD1. The TCR comes from a human donor with aplastic anemia. The sequencing input was sorted CD4+, CD8+, or CD8+CD57+ T cells (not recorded which) from PBMCs. CDR3 in amino acids: CASSPGQGAGSYEQYF. In DNA, the CDR3 is TGCGCCAGCAGCCCCGGACAGGGGGCGGGTTCCTACGAGCAGTACTTC.